Included here is one T cell receptor (beta chain) sequence, with context. The antigen remains unidentified. The PCR was carried out with 60 Vbeta primers and 13 Jbeta primers. The authors' processing: Around 10 million of the 80 million or so unique TCR beta chains counted in a later analysis were shared. Produced via immunoSEQ multiplex PCR; TCRdb's table is partial and in-frame only. V, J and clone size were drawn from that table, and D and trimming were deduced from the DNA. The sample lists roughly 170,000 clones, 80% to 90% seen once, with 1.2% in the top ten. The data derive from a study of cytomegalovirus exposure and HLA in healthy donors. Findings and caveats of the study: By a later analysis, the bulk of CMV-associated TCR beta chains appeared HLA-restricted. About 87% or about 30% of the time was how often most TCR beta V segments were productive, according to an earlier analysis. The analysis excluded some indistinguishable V segments, including TRBV6-2 and TRBV6-3.

The CDR3 has 15 residues. CDR1 is SGHTA and CDR2 is FQGNSA in the germline V gene. Trimming stripped 4 bases from V and 0 bases from J, with 13 bases between. The chain uses TRBV7-2 and TRBJ2-7; weak D call: TRBD2 (6 bases). The receptor was derived from a girl aged 2-10 years in good health and CMV-seropositive. Sequencing was performed on PBMCs. The CDR3 loop is CASSSYSGSSYEQYF. The CDR3 coding sequence is TGTGCCAGCAGCTCCTATAGCGGAAGCTCCTACGAGCAGTACTTC. The full variable domain, rest sourced from reference TRBV7-2 and TRBJ2-7, is GAGVSQSPSNKVTEKGKDVELRCDPISGHTALYWYRQSLGQGLEFLIYFQGNSAPDKSGLPSDRFSAERTGGSVSTLTIQRTQQEDSAVYLCASSSYSGSSYEQYFGPGTRLTVT.